This T cell receptor (beta chain) was found in a study of blood T cell repertoires in COVID-19. Sequencing was performed with immunoSEQ multiplex PCR; in TCRdb, only in-frame clones are kept and a portion is missing. The sample includes about 210,000 clones, approximately 82% of them seen just once. Turning to this clone: One base away lies a much larger clone, so this may be a sequencing read error. Additional DNA sequences in this sample encode the identical CDR3.

This CDR3 contains 12 residues. Per the germline V gene, CDR1 is MNHEY and CDR2 is SMNVEV (reference sequence). Trimming pared 4 bases from V and 3 bases from J, leaving 7 bases between. This clonotype was obtained from a woman aged 45-60 years with acute or convalescent COVID-19. The chain combines TRBV27 with TRBJ2-7; possibly TRBD1 for D (5 bases). Sequences were obtained from peripheral blood. The CDR3 sequence: CASSSQGYEQYF. The CDR3 DNA is TGTGCCAGCAGTTCCCAGGGCTACGAGCAGTACTTC.